Here is one TCR beta chain with its context. Study processing details: Counts of nucleated cells, estimated from reference gene primer amplification, were obtained. Some clones are missing from TCRdb's copy, which holds only in-frame ones; the method was immunoSEQ multiplex PCR. V, J and clone size were drawn from that table, and D and trimming were deduced from the DNA. In the table there are roughly 160,000 clones, around 74% of which are singletons. Germline V lookup: CDR1 LNHNV, CDR2 YYDKDF (reference sequence). The CDR3 sequence is 17 residues long. The V end was cut by 4 bases, the J end by 0 bases, with 16 bases between. The data were taken from a study of blood T cell repertoires in COVID-19. In the study overall: The United States, Italy and Spain were the sources of the acute and convalescent COVID-19 samples.

The specimen sequenced was peripheral blood. The sequence derives from an elderly woman with acute or convalescent COVID-19. The chain carries TRBV15 and TRBJ2-1, with D possibly matching TRBD2 (5 bases). The DNA of the CDR3 is TGTGCCACCAGCACACCAACGGGAAAGAGCTCCTACAATGAGCAGTTCTTC. It is translated as CATSTPTGKSSYNEQFF.